The 15 T cell receptor beta chains presented below share a single source sample, sequenced in a study of spatial heterogeneity in lung cancer. The time point was: blood at routine non-recurrence follow-up after resection. Sequencing was performed on whole RNA extracted from tumor and nontumor lung tissue, or from frozen PBMC, and the material was left unsorted. One entry per CDR3 protein, called by TCRdb with MiXCR from the 5' RACE reads. Found here are fewer than 55,000 distinct CDR3 sequences, about 7.4% of them singletons; the top ten hold roughly 37%. This material consisted of PBMCs, taken at follow-up. These receptor sequences come from a female donor with early-stage non-small cell lung cancer.

This sequence joins TRBV6-1 and TRBJ2-3; possibly TRBD1 for D (6 bases). Germline CDR1 is MNHNS and CDR2 is SASEGT. V lost 7 bases to trimming and J lost 2 bases, with 13 bases between them. The CDR3 runs 14 residues. CDR3 DNA: TGTGCCAGCAACCTACAGGGCCACACAGATACGCAGTATTTT. Its protein is CASNLQGHTDTQYF.

There are many counts of this clonotype. The CDR3 DNA reads as TGCAGTGCTTATCGGGACTATGGCTACACCTTC. Encoded protein: CSAYRDYGYTF. The rearrangement uses TRBV20-1 and TRBJ1-2; D ambiguous. This CDR3 is built from 11 residues. V shed 5 bases and J shed 3 bases, with 7 bases lying between them. Germline-derived CDR1 and CDR2 are DFQATT and SNEGSKA (reference sequence).

This clonotype was found many times. The rearrangement joins TRBV27 to TRBJ2-5; D might be TRBD2 (5 bases). The V and J ends lost 3 bases and 5 bases respectively, with 13 bases between them. CDR3 length equals 14 residues. The V gene's germline CDR1 is MNHEY and CDR2 SMNVEV (reference sequence). The CDR3 region has the DNA TGTGCCAGCAGTTTGGGGTTCGGGATGGAGACCCAGTACTTC. Its translation is CASSLGFGMETQYF.

This clonotype has more than one count but fewer than ten. This chain links TRBV7-8 with TRBJ2-7; D ambiguous. The germline CDR1 and CDR2 sequences are SGHVS and FQNEAQ. The CDR3 length is 16 residues. The V end lost 1 base, the J end lost 0 bases, and 13 bases lay between the germline ends. The CDR3 spells CASSLGSVGSSYEQYF. CDR3 DNA sequence: TGTGCCAGCAGCTTAGGGTCCGTGGGCAGCTCCTACGAGCAGTACTTC.

The sample holds many counts of this clonotype. The chain recombines TRBV2 with TRBJ2-2; 7 bases align to TRBD1. Losses at the gene ends were 6 bases for V and 6 bases for J; bases not matched to a gene: 7. The germline V gene has CDR1 SNHLY and CDR2 FYNNEI. CDR3 size: 14 residues. Here the CDR3 DNA reads TGTGCCAGCAGGCAAACAGGGGTTCCCGGGGAGCTGTTTTTT. Its translation is CASRQTGVPGELFF.

This clonotype showed up many times. The V and J genes are TRBV12-3 or TRBV12-4 and TRBJ2-1; 10 nucleotides match TRBD1. CDR3 length equals 17 residues. J was trimmed by 0 bases and V by 2 bases; bases with no gene match: 4. Written as DNA, the CDR3 is TGTGCCAGCAGTTTAAGGACAGGGGGTAGCTCCTACAATGAGCAGTTCTTC. Translating gives CASSLRTGGSSYNEQFF.

This clonotype has a count of ten or more. The V gene is TRBV5-1, the J gene TRBJ2-5; D might be TRBD2 (6 bases). The V end was cut by 4 bases, the J end by 1 base, with 14 bases between. The CDR3 extends over 15 amino acids. Germline CDR1 is SGHRS and CDR2 is YFSETQ. CDR3 nucleotides: TGCGCCAGCAGCCCCGGGGGAACAGGCCAAGAGACCCAGTACTTC. Translation: CASSPGGTGQETQYF.

The chain carries TRBV11-1 and TRBJ2-7; 7 bases are shared with TRBD1. CDR3 size: 14 residues. J gave up 7 bases and V 4 bases, and 10 bases lay outside the gene matches. In germline, CDR1 is SGHAT, CDR2 FQDESV (reference sequence). The CDR3 region is CASSSHRGREEQYF. The CDR3 nucleotides are TGTGCCAGCAGCTCCCACAGGGGTAGAGAAGAGCAGTACTTC. The full variable domain, rest sourced from reference TRBV11-1 and TRBJ2-7, is EAEVAQSPRYKITEKSQAVAFWCDPISGHATLYWYRQILGQGPELLVQFQDESVVDDSQLPKDRFSAERLKGVDSTLKIQPAELGDSAMYLCASSSHRGREEQYFGPGTRLTVT.

This clonotype was seen ten or more times. This chain joins TRBV5-1 and TRBJ2-3; the D gene is possibly TRBD1 (5 bases). Germline V gene sequence: CDR1 SGHRS, CDR2 YFSETQ. This CDR3 comprises 18 residues. Trimming removed 4 bases at V and 1 base at J, with 22 bases between. The CDR3 is CASSRLGALVRGTDTQYF. The CDR3 nucleotides are TGCGCCAGCAGCAGACTTGGGGCGTTGGTACGAGGCACAGATACGCAGTATTTT.

At least ten counts were recorded for this clonotype. The chain employs TRBV7-2 and TRBJ1-2, with D possibly being TRBD1 (6 bases). Germline V gene data show CDR1 as SGHTA and CDR2 as FQGNSA. The CDR3 is made up of 12 amino acids. Trimming left V 6 bases short and J 6 bases short, with 11 bases between. CDR3 DNA: TGTGCCAGCAGGAGGGACACCGATGGCTACACCTTC. Amino acids: CASRRDTDGYTF.

The chain recombines TRBV11-2 with TRBJ2-1; no clear D gene. The CDR3 is 14 amino acids. Germline-derived CDR1 and CDR2 are SGHAT and FQNNGV. Trimming stripped 6 bases from V and 3 bases from J, with 12 bases between. In DNA form, the CDR3 reads TGTGCCAGCAGGGGCAGCCGAGTCTACAATGAGCAGTTCTTC. Translating gives CASRGSRVYNEQFF.

This clonotype was recorded at least ten times. The J gene is TRBJ2-5, the V gene TRBV2; no definite D call. Deletions cut 5 bases from V and 5 bases from J, with 3 bases between. This CDR3 comprises 10 residues. CDR1 SNHLY and CDR2 FYNNEI come from the germline V gene. The CDR3 here is CASSLETQYF. The CDR3, as DNA: TGTGCCAGCAGTTTGGAGACCCAGTACTTC.

This clonotype was seen a few times. J is TRBJ1-6 and V is TRBV18, with TRBD1 identical over 8 bases. The length of the CDR3 is 15 residues. V was pared by 2 bases and J by 10 bases, with 7 bases of the junction left unmatched. Per the germline V gene, CDR1 is KGHSH and CDR2 is LQKENI. In nucleotides, the CDR3 is TGTGCCAGCTCACCAACGACAGGGGCTGAATCACCCCTCCACTTT. Protein sequence: CASSPTTGAESPLHF.

This clonotype was detected many times. The J gene is TRBJ2-2, the V gene TRBV12-3 or TRBV12-4, with D tentatively TRBD2 (6 bases). CDR3 length: 16 residues. Trimming cost V 7 bases and J 5 bases, with 20 bases left between them. In DNA, the CDR3 is TGTGCCAGCACCCTAAGAGGTCGGGGGTTGACCGGGGAGCTGTTTTTT. Amino acids: CASTLRGRGLTGELFF.

This clonotype was seen ten or more times. The chain has TRBV7-9 and TRBJ1-5; the D is unclear. The CDR3 spans 17 residues. In germline, CDR1 is SEHNR, CDR2 FQNEAQ (reference sequence). With 3 bases removed from V and 5 bases from J, the gap between germline ends came to 20 bases. Here the CDR3 reads CASSFIDMVGHHQPQHF. For the CDR3, the DNA is TGTGCCAGCAGCTTCATTGACATGGTTGGGCATCATCAGCCCCAGCATTTT.